Below, one T cell receptor beta chain is given with its context. What this receptor recognizes is not known. Qualities for individual bases were not recorded, and no much larger clone is one base off. This specimen belongs to a study of blood T cell repertoires in COVID-19 (dated by TCRdb to the early 2020s). Study-wide context: Samples from collaborators originated in the United States, Italy and Spain and spanned both the acute and convalescent phases of COVID-19. The prospective study material was composed of cDNA or gDNA derived from T cells, B-cell-depleted T cells, or PBMCs. The repertoires were released in a freely available public database intended as a resource for research on the immune response to SARS-CoV-2. Subjects who had been exposed to COVID-19, were actively infected with it, or had recovered from it provided the deeply sampled blood TCRbeta repertoires that made up the dataset. Nearly every sample came with metadata listing a de-identified subject ID, COVID-19 status, age in years and sex. HLA class I and class II types, where available, came from metadata supplied by the sample provider rather than from assay-based typing. The samples were drawn from two sources: the first 160 participants of the ongoing ImmuneRACE study, and 1,000 to 1,500 subjects contributed by 6 global collaborators.

The immunoSEQ Assay, a bias-controlled multiplex PCR, was used to amplify TCRbeta CDR3 regions from genomic DNA. Per the source publication's procedure: The number of nucleated cells in each sample was estimated from the amplification of reference gene primers within the assay. To quantify the absolute abundance of each unique TCRbeta CDR3 rearrangement, sequence reads were collapsed and filtered. Productive Simpson clonality was computed per sample as the square root of Simpson's diversity index over productive rearrangements. The source is immuneACCESS, and TCRdb retained only in-frame sequences with V and J called. Part of the clones is not carried over; for the studies checked, unresolved V genes explain less than half of this, and the remainder is unexplained. The V and J calls and clone size were taken over from that table, and D and trimming were inferred from the DNA. This sample gives about 170,000 clones in total; around 72% of them show up just once. The ten top clones hold about 3% of the sample.

Measured from the cysteine to the phenylalanine, the CDR3 is 14 residues long. Kept here is only the CDR3 DNA, which spans 42 bases and is read in frame from base 1. The junction shows trimming of 5 bases on V and 5 bases on J, plus 13 bases between the germline ends. The germline V gene (reference sequence) yields SEHNR for CDR1 and FQNEAQ for CDR2. The collaborating institutions used their own protocols to collect whole blood in K2EDTA tubes. Collaborator samples were shipped for TCRbeta analysis as frozen whole blood, isolated PBMCs, or DNA extracted from either sample type. The paper's findings and limits, for the study overall: The amount of clinical and demographic metadata varied by source and participant and was provided uncurated.

The chain is made from TRBV7-9 and TRBJ1-5; the D gene identity is not certain. Sequences were obtained from peripheral blood. This clonotype was obtained from a woman aged 80 or over with acute or convalescent COVID-19. The nucleotide sequence is given as TGTGCCAGCAGCCCTCCGGGGATGTATCAGCCCCAGCATTTT. This codes for CASSPPGMYQPQHF.